This T cell receptor (beta chain) was profiled in a study of shared clonotypes between healthy human individuals. For the study at large: Researchers drew samples from two women and three men aged 18 to 49. Broader study findings: Clonotype sharing among donors was thought likely to change with sequencing depth. Estimated clonotype richness was generally higher in naive than memory subsets.

The study drew its donors from healthy HIV-negative adults without recent acute infections or vaccinations. Notes on this clone: The antigen remains undetermined.

Sequenced by immunoSEQ multiplex PCR; TCRdb stores in-frame clones only, minus some. The table includes 2 million to 2.5 million clones, 80% to 95% detected once. The CDR3 runs 15 residues. J was trimmed by 5 bases and V by 6 bases; bases with no gene match: 9. Per germline, CDR1 MGHDK and CDR2 SYGVNS. The chain recombines TRBV25-1 with TRBJ2-4; 8 bases agree with TRBD1. This TCR came from a man younger than 30 in good health. Some clones in this sample may be carry-over from other donors' samples. Source material: naive CD4+ T cells from PBMCs. The subset here: CD45RA+ positively selected. CDR3 in DNA: TGTGCCAGCAGCCTTGGCGGGACAGGAGAAAACATTCAGTACTTC. Its translation is CASSLGGTGENIQYF.